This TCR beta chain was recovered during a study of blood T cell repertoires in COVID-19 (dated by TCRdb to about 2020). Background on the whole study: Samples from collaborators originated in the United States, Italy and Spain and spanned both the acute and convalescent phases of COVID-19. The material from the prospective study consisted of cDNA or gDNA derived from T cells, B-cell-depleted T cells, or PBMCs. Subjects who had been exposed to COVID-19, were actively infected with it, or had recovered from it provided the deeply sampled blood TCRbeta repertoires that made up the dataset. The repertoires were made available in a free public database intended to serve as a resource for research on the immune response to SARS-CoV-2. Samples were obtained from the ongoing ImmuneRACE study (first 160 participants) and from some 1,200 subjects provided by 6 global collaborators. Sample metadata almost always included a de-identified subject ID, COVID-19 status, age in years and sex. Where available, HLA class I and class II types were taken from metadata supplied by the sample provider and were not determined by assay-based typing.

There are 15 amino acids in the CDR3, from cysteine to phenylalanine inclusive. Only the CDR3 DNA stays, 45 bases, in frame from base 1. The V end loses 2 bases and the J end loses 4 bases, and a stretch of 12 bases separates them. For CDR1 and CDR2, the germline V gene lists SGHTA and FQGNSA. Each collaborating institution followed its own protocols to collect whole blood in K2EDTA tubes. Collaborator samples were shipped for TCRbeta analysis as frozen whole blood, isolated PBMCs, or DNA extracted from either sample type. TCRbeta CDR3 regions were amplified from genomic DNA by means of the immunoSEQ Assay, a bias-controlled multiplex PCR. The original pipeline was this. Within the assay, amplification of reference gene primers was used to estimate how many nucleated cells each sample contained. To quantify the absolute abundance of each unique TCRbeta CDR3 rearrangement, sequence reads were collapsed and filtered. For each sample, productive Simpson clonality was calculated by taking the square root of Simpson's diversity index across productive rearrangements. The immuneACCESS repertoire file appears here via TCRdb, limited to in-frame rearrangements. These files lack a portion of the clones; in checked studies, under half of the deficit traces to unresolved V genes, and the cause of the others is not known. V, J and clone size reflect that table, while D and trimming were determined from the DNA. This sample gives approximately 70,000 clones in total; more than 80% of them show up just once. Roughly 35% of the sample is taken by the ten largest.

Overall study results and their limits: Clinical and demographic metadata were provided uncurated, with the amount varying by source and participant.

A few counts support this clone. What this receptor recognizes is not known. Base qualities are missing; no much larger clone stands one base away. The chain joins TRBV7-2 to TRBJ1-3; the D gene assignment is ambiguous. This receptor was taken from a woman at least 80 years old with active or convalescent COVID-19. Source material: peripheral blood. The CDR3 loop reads CASSLLRVGGNTIYF. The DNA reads TGTGCCAGCAGCTTACTGCGGGTGGGAGGAAACACCATATATTTT.